This record concerns one T cell receptor beta chain sequence. The antigen is unknown. Together with a sample-barcoded 5' primer, a J-beta primer mix was included in a second PCR lasting about 6 to 11 cycles. TCRdb called the 5' RACE reads again in MiXCR, with one record for every CDR3 protein. Of fewer than 600,000 distinct CDR3 sequences in the sample, roughly a quarter were seen once. Total RNA, at least 5 micrograms per sample, was extracted from PBMCs. This sample is drawn from a study of blood T cells in healthy people across ages. Study-wide results and caveats: Fewer expanded clones and more diversity marked long-lived versus aged donors.

The V end was cut by 5 bases, the J end by 4 bases, with 17 bases between. Germline assignment: CDR1 DFQATT and CDR2 SNEGSKA (reference sequence). The CDR3 extends over 14 amino acids. This sample also belongs to another study, concerning T cells of mothers and their children. That investigation notes: The whole RNA yield was converted to cDNA, approximately 1.6 ug per 15 ul. Addition of sample barcodes and 2-4 random nucleotides occurred through the M1S primer of the second PCR.

The chain is built from TRBV20-1 and TRBJ2-5; D is unresolved. This clonotype was sampled from a boy younger than 10 in good health. The source material was blood. The chain's CDR3 is CSAPRTGLGETQYF. In DNA form, the CDR3 reads TGCAGTGCTCCTCGGACCGGGCTCGGAGAGACCCAGTACTTC.